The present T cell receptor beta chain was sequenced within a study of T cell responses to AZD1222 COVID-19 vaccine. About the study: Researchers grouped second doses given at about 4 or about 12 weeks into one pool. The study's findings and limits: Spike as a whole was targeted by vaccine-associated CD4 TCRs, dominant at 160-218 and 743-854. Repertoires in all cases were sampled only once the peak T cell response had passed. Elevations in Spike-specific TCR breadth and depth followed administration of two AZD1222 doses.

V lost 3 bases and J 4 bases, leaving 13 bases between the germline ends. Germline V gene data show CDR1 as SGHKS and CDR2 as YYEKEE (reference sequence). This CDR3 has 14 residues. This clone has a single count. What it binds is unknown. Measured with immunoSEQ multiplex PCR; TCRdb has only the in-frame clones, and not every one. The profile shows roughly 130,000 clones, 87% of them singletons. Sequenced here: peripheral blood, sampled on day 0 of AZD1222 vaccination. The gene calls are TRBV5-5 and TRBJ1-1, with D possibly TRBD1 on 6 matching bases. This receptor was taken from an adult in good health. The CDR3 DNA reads TGTGCCAGCAGCTCGACAGGTTTAGGCACTGAAGCTTTCTTT. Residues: CASSSTGLGTEAFF.